The 15 T cell receptor beta chains given below trace back to one sample, sequenced in a study of blood T cell repertoires in COVID-19. Repertoires were generated with immunoSEQ multiplex PCR, while TCRdb's copy carries only in-frame clones and drops some. The profile shows roughly 140,000 clones, under 85% of them singletons. The sequenced sample was peripheral blood. These receptors were obtained from a woman over 75 with acute or convalescent COVID-19.

J is TRBJ1-2 and V is TRBV7-2; the D is unclear. Germline CDR1 is SGHTA and CDR2 is FQGNSA. Trimming removed 5 bases from V and 2 bases from J, with 15 bases in between. This CDR3 region has 15 residues. The CDR3 sequence: CASSPQAAKNYGYTF. CDR3 in DNA: TGTGCCAGCAGCCCCCAAGCGGCGAAAAACTATGGCTACACCTTC. The full variable domain, completed using reference TRBV7-2 and TRBJ1-2, is GAGVSQSPSNKVTEKGKDVELRCDPISGHTALYWYRQSLGQGLEFLIYFQGNSAPDKSGLPSDRFSAERTGGSVSTLTIQRTQQEDSAVYLCASSPQAAKNYGYTFGSGTRLTVV.

The chain has TRBV27 and TRBJ1-1, with 9 positions matching TRBD1. Germline V gives CDR1 MNHEY, CDR2 SMNVEV (reference sequence). This CDR3 comprises 16 residues. V gave up 5 bases and J gave up 1 base; unmatched junction bases: 8. The CDR3, as DNA: TGTGCCAGCAGTGACCGACAGGGGGGGAAGAACACTGAAGCTTTCTTT. As protein: CASSDRQGGKNTEAFF.

The genes are TRBV19 and TRBJ1-2, with TRBD1 matching over 9 bases. The J segment lost 5 bases and the V segment lost 6 bases, leaving 4 bases of the junction unmatched. CDR1 is LNHDA and CDR2 is SQIVND in the germline V gene (reference sequence). The CDR3 is 13 amino acids. DNA for the CDR3: TGTGCCAGTAGCGCCGGGACAGGGTATGGCTACACCTTC. Amino acids: CASSAGTGYGYTF.

The chain couples TRBV12-3 or TRBV12-4 to TRBJ1-2; D ambiguous. The CDR3 runs 13 residues. Trimming left V 3 bases short and J 6 bases short, with 11 bases between. Written as DNA, the CDR3 is TGTGCCAGCAGTTTTGAAGACTTGAATGGCTACACCTTC. This codes for CASSFEDLNGYTF.

V and J are TRBV5-8 and TRBJ1-2; 12 positions match TRBD1. V shed 0 bases, J shed 4 bases, and the junction held 4 bases outside the gene matches. The CDR3 has 16 amino acids. CDR1 and CDR2 from the germline V gene are SGHTS and YDEGEE. The CDR3 reads CASSLDGTGGLYGYTF. DNA of the CDR3: TGTGCCAGCAGCTTGGACGGGACAGGGGGCCTCTATGGCTACACCTTC. Supplemented by reference TRBV5-8 and TRBJ1-2, the full variable domain reads EAGVTQSPTHLIKTRGQQATLRCSPISGHTSVYWYQQALGLGLQFLLWYDEGEERNRGNFPPRFSGRQFPNYSSELNVNALELEDSALYLCASSLDGTGGLYGYTFGSGTRLTVV.

This chain connects TRBV10-3 to TRBJ1-6; weak D call: TRBD1 (5 bases). The CDR3 contains 16 residues. Trimming pared 0 bases from V and 6 bases from J, leaving 12 bases between. In germline, CDR1 is ENHRY, CDR2 SYGVKD. The chain's CDR3 is CAISESRGSGNSPLHF. DNA of the CDR3: TGTGCCATCAGTGAGTCAAGGGGTTCGGGTAATTCACCCCTCCACTTT.

CDR3 protein: CSVLLGQGKPGAFF. DNA for the CDR3: TGCAGCGTCCTATTGGGGCAGGGGAAACCTGGAGCTTTCTTT. The genes are TRBV29-1 and TRBJ1-1, with a possible D match to TRBD1 (6 bases). The germline gives CDR1 SQVTM, CDR2 ANQGSEA. CDR3 size: 14 residues. Between the trimmed V and J ends, which lost 6 bases and 10 bases, there was a span of 24 bases.

V gene TRBV6-5 combines with J gene TRBJ1-1; TRBD1 might be the D (5 bases). V was trimmed by 5 bases and J by 7 bases, leaving 17 bases between them. The CDR3 has 14 residues. Per the germline V gene, CDR1 is MNHEY and CDR2 is SVGAGI. CDR3 sequence (DNA): TGTGCCAGCAGTACTGCAGGGCAAGTCGGTGAAGCTTTCTTT. This sequence encodes CASSTAGQVGEAFF.

The J gene is TRBJ1-5, the V gene TRBV19; 10 nucleotides match TRBD1. The V gene's germline CDR1 is LNHDA and CDR2 SQIVND (reference sequence). With V trimmed by 3 bases and J by 4 bases, 6 bases remained unmatched. CDR3 length equals 16 residues. The CDR3: CASSIIPGQGNQPQHF. The CDR3, as DNA: TGTGCCAGTAGTATTATCCCGGGACAGGGGAATCAGCCCCAGCATTTT.

The V and J genes are TRBV9 and TRBJ2-2, with D maybe TRBD1 (7 bases). This CDR3 contains 16 residues. Deletions cut 0 bases from V and 3 bases from J, with 12 bases between. Germline CDR1 and CDR2: SGDLS and YYNGEE. CDR3 sequence (DNA): TGTGCCAGCAGCGTAGGTGGAGGGGGCGACACCGGGGAGCTGTTTTTT. As protein: CASSVGGGGDTGELFF. Supplemented by reference TRBV9 and TRBJ2-2, the full variable domain reads DSGVTQTPKHLITATGQRVTLRCSPRSGDLSVYWYQQSLDQGLQFLIQYYNGEERAKGNILERFSAQQFPDLHSELNLSSLELGDSALYFCASSVGGGGDTGELFFGEGSRLTVL.

The rearrangement links TRBV5-1 to TRBJ1-2, with 8 bases lining up with TRBD1. V lost 2 bases and J lost 0; bases outside the gene matches: 3. The CDR3 loop spans 15 amino acids. From germline, CDR1 is SGHRS and CDR2 YFSETQ. The CDR3 DNA is TGCGCCAGCAGCTTATGGGACAGGACTAACTATGGCTACACCTTC. This sequence encodes CASSLWDRTNYGYTF.

The chain has TRBV19 and TRBJ2-1; 10 bases agree with TRBD2. V dropped 7 bases and J dropped 11; count of bases not matched to a gene: 14. In germline, CDR1 is LNHDA, CDR2 SQIVND (reference sequence). The CDR3 loop spans 15 amino acids. CDR3 amino acids: CASNPPGASGSQQFF. The CDR3 DNA sequence: TGTGCCAGTAACCCCCCAGGGGCTAGCGGGAGTCAGCAGTTCTTC.

V usage is TRBV3-1 (or the pseudogene TRBV3-2) and J usage is TRBJ2-5; D is unresolved. CDR1 is LGHDT and CDR2 is YNNKEL in the germline V gene (reference sequence). This CDR3 region has 12 residues. Trimming shortened V by 1 base and J by 4 bases, and 4 bases separated the two germline ends. This chain's CDR3 is CASSQAGETQYF. The DNA of the CDR3 is TGTGCCAGCAGCCAAGCGGGAGAGACCCAGTACTTC.

The chain combines TRBV6-5 with TRBJ1-1, with D perhaps TRBD1 (6 bases). The V gene lost 8 bases and the J gene lost 1 base, with 14 bases spanning the gap. Germline V CDR1 and CDR2: MNHEY, SVGAGI. The CDR3 runs 14 residues. The DNA for the CDR3 is TGTGCCAGCGGATGGGACACTAAGAACACTGAAGCTTTCTTT. It translates to CASGWDTKNTEAFF.

CDR3 amino acids: CASSLGTGRETQYF. CDR3 in DNA: TGTGCCAGCAGCTTGGGGACAGGGAGAGAGACCCAGTACTTC. This chain joins TRBV7-9 and TRBJ2-5; 9 nucleotides agree with TRBD1. J was trimmed by 4 bases and V by 3 bases; bases with no gene match: 3. CDR3 length: 14 residues. Germline V gives CDR1 SEHNR, CDR2 FQNEAQ (reference sequence).